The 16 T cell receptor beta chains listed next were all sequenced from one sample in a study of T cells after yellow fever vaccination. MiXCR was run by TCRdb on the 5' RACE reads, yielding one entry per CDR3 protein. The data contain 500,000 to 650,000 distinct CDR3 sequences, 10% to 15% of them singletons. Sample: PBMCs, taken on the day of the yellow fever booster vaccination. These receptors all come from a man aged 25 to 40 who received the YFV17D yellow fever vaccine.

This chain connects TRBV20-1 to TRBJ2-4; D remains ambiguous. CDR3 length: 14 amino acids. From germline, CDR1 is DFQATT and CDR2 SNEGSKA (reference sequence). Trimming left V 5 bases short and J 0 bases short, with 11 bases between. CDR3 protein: CSAPHHLAKNIQYF. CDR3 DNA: TGCAGTGCTCCACACCACCTAGCCAAAAACATTCAGTACTTC.

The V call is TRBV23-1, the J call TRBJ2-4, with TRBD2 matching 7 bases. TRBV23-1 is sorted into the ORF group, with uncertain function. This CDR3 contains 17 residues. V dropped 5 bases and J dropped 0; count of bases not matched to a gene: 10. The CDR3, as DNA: TGCGCCAGCAGTTTCCTCCGGGGGGAGATAGCCAAAAACATTCAGTACTTC. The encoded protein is CASSFLRGEIAKNIQYF.

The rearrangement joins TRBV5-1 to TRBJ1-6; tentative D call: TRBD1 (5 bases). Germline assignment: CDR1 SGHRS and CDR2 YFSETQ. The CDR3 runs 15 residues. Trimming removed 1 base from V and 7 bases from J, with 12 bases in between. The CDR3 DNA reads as TGCGCCAGCAGCTTGAAGGGGACGGGAAATTCACCCCTCCACTTT. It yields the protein CASSLKGTGNSPLHF. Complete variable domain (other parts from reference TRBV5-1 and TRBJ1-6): KAGVTQTPRYLIKTRGQQVTLSCSPISGHRSVSWYQQTPGQGLQFLFEYFSETQRNKGNFPGRFSGRQFSNSRSEMNVSTLELGDSALYLCASSLKGTGNSPLHFGNGTRLTVT.

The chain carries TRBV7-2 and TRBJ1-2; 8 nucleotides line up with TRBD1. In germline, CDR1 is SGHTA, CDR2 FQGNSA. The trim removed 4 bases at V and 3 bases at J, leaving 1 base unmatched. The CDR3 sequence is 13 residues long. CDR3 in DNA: TGTGCCAGCAGCTGGGGACAGGACTATGGCTACACCTTC. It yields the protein CASSWGQDYGYTF.

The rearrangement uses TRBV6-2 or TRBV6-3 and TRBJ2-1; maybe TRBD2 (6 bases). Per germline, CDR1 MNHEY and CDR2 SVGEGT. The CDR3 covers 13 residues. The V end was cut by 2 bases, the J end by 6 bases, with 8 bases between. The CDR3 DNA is TGTGCCAGCAGTTACGCGGGGTCCAATGAGCAGTTCTTC. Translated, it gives CASSYAGSNEQFF.

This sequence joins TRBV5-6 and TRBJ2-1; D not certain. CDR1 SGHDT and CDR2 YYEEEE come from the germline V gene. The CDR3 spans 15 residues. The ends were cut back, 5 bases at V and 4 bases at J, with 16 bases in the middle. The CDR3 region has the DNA TGTGCCAGCAGGGTCTACTCGCGCCCGTACAATGAGCAGTTCTTC. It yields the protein CASRVYSRPYNEQFF.

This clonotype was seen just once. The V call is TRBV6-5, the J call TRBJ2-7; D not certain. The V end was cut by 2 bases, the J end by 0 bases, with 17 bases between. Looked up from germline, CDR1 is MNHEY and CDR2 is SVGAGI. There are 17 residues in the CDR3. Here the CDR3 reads CASSYPSVRRSSYEQYF. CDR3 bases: TGTGCCAGCAGTTACCCTTCGGTCAGGCGTAGCTCCTACGAGCAGTACTTC.

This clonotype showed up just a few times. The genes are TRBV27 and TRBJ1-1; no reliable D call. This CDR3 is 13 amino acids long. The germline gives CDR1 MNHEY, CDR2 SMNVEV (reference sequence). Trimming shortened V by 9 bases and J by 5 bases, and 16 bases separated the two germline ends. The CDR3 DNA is TGTGCCAGTAGTCAAGGGAGCGCGACTGAAGCTTTCTTT. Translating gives CASSQGSATEAFF.

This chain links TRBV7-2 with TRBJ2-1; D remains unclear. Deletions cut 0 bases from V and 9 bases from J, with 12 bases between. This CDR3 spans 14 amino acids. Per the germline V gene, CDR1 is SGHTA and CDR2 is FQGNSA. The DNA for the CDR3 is TGTGCCAGCAGCTTAGCTAGTAACCGGGTTGAGCAGTTCTTC. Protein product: CASSLASNRVEQFF.

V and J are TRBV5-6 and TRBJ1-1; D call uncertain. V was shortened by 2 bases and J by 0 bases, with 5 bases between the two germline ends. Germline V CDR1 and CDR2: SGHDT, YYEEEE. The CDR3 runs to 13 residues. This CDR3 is CASSFPMNTEAFF. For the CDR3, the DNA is TGTGCCAGCAGCTTTCCGATGAACACTGAAGCTTTCTTT.

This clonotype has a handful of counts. CDR3 in DNA: TGTGCCAGCAGCTTAATGTCGGGGGGAGATACGCAGTATTTT. It yields the protein CASSLMSGGDTQYF. V gene TRBV7-2 combines with J gene TRBJ2-3; 7 bases map to TRBD2. Germline V lookup: CDR1 SGHTA, CDR2 FQGNSA. V shed 2 bases and J 5 bases; nucleotides not matched to a gene: 4. CDR3 length: 14 amino acids.

The CDR3: CSAPVENTEAFF. The CDR3 DNA sequence: TGCAGTGCCCCTGTCGAGAACACTGAAGCTTTCTTT. The chain combines TRBV20-1 with TRBJ1-1; D is undetermined. CDR3 length: 12 residues. Germline V lookup: CDR1 DFQATT, CDR2 SNEGSKA (reference sequence). The V end lost 6 bases, the J end lost 1 base, and 9 bases lay between the germline ends.

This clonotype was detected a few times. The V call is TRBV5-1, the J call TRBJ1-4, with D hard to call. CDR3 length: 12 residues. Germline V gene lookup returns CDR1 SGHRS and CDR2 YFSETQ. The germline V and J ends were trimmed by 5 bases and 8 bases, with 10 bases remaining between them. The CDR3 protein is CASRYSGEKLFF. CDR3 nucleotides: TGCGCCAGCAGATACAGTGGGGAAAAACTGTTTTTT.

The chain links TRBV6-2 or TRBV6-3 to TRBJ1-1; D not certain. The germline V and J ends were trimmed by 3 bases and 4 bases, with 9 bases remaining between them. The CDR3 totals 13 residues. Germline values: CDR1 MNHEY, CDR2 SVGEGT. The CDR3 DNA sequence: TGTGCCAGCAGTTATCTGGGGAGCACTGAAGCTTTCTTT. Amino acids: CASSYLGSTEAFF.

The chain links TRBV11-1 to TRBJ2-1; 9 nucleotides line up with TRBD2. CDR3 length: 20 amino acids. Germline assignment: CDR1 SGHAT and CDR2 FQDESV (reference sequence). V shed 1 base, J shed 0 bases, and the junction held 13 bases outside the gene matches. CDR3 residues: CASSLVRRGISGSSYNEQFF. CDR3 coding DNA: TGTGCCAGCAGCTTAGTTAGAAGGGGAATTAGCGGGAGCTCCTACAATGAGCAGTTCTTC.

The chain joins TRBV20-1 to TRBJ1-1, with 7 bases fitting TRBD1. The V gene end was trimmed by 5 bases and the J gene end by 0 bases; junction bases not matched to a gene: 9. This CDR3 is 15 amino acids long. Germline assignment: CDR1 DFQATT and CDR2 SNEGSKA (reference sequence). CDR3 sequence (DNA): TGCAGTGCTGCCAGACCGGGACAGCTGAACACTGAAGCTTTCTTT. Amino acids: CSAARPGQLNTEAFF.